These 10 T cell receptor beta chains originate from one sample sequenced in a study of CD8 T cells in Susac syndrome. When the RNA was reverse transcribed, random hexamers were used with an input of roughly 0.45 to 1 ug. TCRdb recomputed calls from the immunoSEQ multiplex PCR reads with MiXCR, one row per CDR3 protein. This sample carries fewer than 85,000 distinct CDR3 sequences, roughly 95% of them seen once, and the ten largest clones take about 0.38%. The sample was CD8+ T cells from PBMCs. These receptors were collected from a human donor with multiple sclerosis.

The chain has TRBV4-1 and TRBJ2-3, with no clear D. CDR3 length: 13 residues. Germline V gene data show CDR1 as MGHRA and CDR2 as YSYEKL. Trimming cost V 2 bases and J 4 bases, with 7 bases left between them. The CDR3 reads CASSQLEADTQYF. The DNA of the CDR3 is TGCGCCAGCAGCCAACTAGAAGCAGATACGCAGTATTTT.

This clonotype was seen a single time. The chain recombines TRBV7-2 with TRBJ2-7; possibly TRBD2 for D (6 bases). The CDR3 is 17 amino acids. V shed 4 bases and J shed 0 bases, with 19 bases lying between them. Germline V gene data show CDR1 as SGHTA and CDR2 as FQGNSA. In DNA, the CDR3 is TGTGCCAGCAGCTGGGGGGTGTGGCGTAGGAGCTCCTACGAGCAGTACTTC. Its translation is CASSWGVWRRSSYEQYF.

J is TRBJ2-1 and V is TRBV27; D unresolved. With 11 bases removed from V and 0 bases from J, the gap between germline ends came to 14 bases. In germline, CDR1 is MNHEY, CDR2 SMNVEV (reference sequence). CDR3 length equals 14 residues. The CDR3 here is CASAAPLSYNEQFF. CDR3 coding DNA: TGTGCCTCCGCGGCCCCCCTCTCCTACAATGAGCAGTTCTTC.

The genes are TRBV30 and TRBJ2-2, with 8 bases that match TRBD2. The CDR3 sequence is 15 residues long. Germline CDR1 GTSNPN, CDR2 SVGIG (reference sequence). J was trimmed by 5 bases and V by 4 bases; bases with no gene match: 9. The CDR3: CAWITGGPGTGELFF. The CDR3, as DNA: TGTGCCTGGATAACGGGAGGGCCTGGGACCGGGGAGCTGTTTTTT.

This rearrangement joins TRBV12-3 or TRBV12-4 to TRBJ1-2; unclear D gene. V was cut by 5 bases and J by 0 bases, with 10 bases left in between. This CDR3 has 14 residues. CDR3: CASSDRAPNYGYTF. The CDR3 DNA follows: TGTGCCAGCAGTGACCGAGCGCCTAACTATGGCTACACCTTC.

Only one count was recorded for this clonotype. The V and J genes are TRBV6-5 and TRBJ1-1, with D uncertain. The germline CDR1 and CDR2 sequences are MNHEY and SVGAGI. V shed 4 bases and J shed 6 bases, with 6 bases lying between them. The CDR3 has 11 residues. The CDR3 is CASSSGAEAFF. The CDR3 coding sequence is TGTGCCAGCAGTTCCGGGGCTGAAGCTTTCTTT.

This clonotype came up a few times. At one boundary the junction diverges from the germline segment, which might be a read error. This chain links TRBV15 with TRBJ2-2; 10 nucleotides line up with TRBD2. This CDR3 has 17 amino acids. The germline V gene has CDR1 LNHNV and CDR2 YYDKDF (reference sequence). The CDR3 protein is CATSRDLASGRAGELFF. The CDR3, as DNA: TGTGCCACTAGCAGAGATCTGGCTAGCGGGAGAGCCGGGGAGCTGTTTTTT.

V is TRBV18 and J is TRBJ1-2; D not certain. Trimming shortened V by 2 bases and J by 3 bases, and 19 bases separated the two germline ends. CDR3 length equals 17 residues. Germline values: CDR1 KGHSH, CDR2 LQKENI. The CDR3: CASSPGSSIGPYYGYTF. The CDR3 nucleotides are TGTGCCAGCTCACCAGGTTCTAGTATCGGACCCTACTATGGCTACACCTTC.

This chain joins TRBV6-2 or TRBV6-3 and TRBJ2-3; D gene unclear. This CDR3 is built from 13 residues. The V end was cut by 2 bases, the J end by 3 bases, with 6 bases between. The germline V gene encodes CDR1 MNHEY and CDR2 SVGEGT. In nucleotides, the CDR3 is TGTGCCAGCAGTTACCCTCTGACAGATACGCAGTATTTT. It codes for CASSYPLTDTQYF.

The rearrangement uses TRBV9 and TRBJ1-5; D is ambiguous. The CDR3 runs to 15 residues. Per the germline V gene, CDR1 is SGDLS and CDR2 is YYNGEE. V lost 3 bases to trimming and J lost 0 bases, with 10 bases between them. CDR3: CASSASGNSNQPQHF. The DNA for the CDR3 is TGTGCCAGCAGCGCATCAGGTAATAGCAATCAGCCCCAGCATTTT. Full variable domain (missing parts from reference TRBV9 and TRBJ1-5): DSGVTQTPKHLITATGQRVTLRCSPRSGDLSVYWYQQSLDQGLQFLIQYYNGEERAKGNILERFSAQQFPDLHSELNLSSLELGDSALYFCASSASGNSNQPQHFGDGTRLSIL.